The subject of this entry is one TCR beta chain. Its antigen is currently not known. Base qualities are not at hand, and no much larger clone is one base apart. Whole blood was collected in K2EDTA tubes by collaborating institutions according to the institutions' own protocols. For TCRbeta analysis, collaborator samples were shipped as frozen whole blood, as isolated PBMCs, or as DNA extracted from either sample type. Trimming takes 5 bases off V and 5 bases off J; junction bases not matched to a gene: 5. The germline V gene sets CDR1 to SGDLS and CDR2 to YYNGEE. There are 14 amino acids in the CDR3, from cysteine to phenylalanine inclusive. Solely the CDR3 DNA is kept, with 42 bases framed from the first base. TCRbeta CDR3 regions were amplified from genomic DNA using the immunoSEQ Assay, a bias-controlled multiplex PCR. On the study's bioinformatics: Within the assay, amplification of reference gene primers was used to estimate how many nucleated cells each sample contained. To quantify the absolute abundance of each unique TCRbeta CDR3 rearrangement, sequence reads were collapsed and filtered. For each sample, productive Simpson clonality was calculated by taking the square root of Simpson's diversity index across productive rearrangements. Here the immuneACCESS table is served through TCRdb, limited to in-frame sequences with V and J called. Missing clones are a known gap in these copies; in checked studies unresolved V genes cover under half, and the rest lacks a known reason. That table furnishes V, J and clone size, whereas the DNA furnished D and trimming. The sample profile shows some 80,000 clones; around four fifths of them were found once. 12% of the sample is held by the ten biggest clonotypes.

These data come from a study of blood T cell repertoires in COVID-19 (dated by TCRdb to about 2020). Background for the entire study: Samples covering the acute and convalescent phases of COVID-19 were provided by collaborators in the United States, Italy and Spain. The material from the prospective study consisted of cDNA or gDNA derived from T cells, B-cell-depleted T cells, or PBMCs. Deeply sampled blood TCRbeta repertoires from subjects exposed to, actively infected with, or recovered from COVID-19 were included in the dataset. A freely available public database, intended as a resource for researchers studying the immune response to SARS-CoV-2, is where the repertoires were released. Samples were obtained from the ongoing ImmuneRACE study (first 160 participants) and from about 1,300 subjects provided by 6 global collaborators. Sample metadata almost always included a de-identified subject ID, COVID-19 status, age in years and sex. HLA class I and class II types, where available, came from metadata supplied by the sample provider rather than from assay-based typing.

The full study reports these points: The amount of clinical and demographic metadata varied by source and participant and was provided uncurated.

The source material was peripheral blood. The origin of this receptor is a human donor in a cohort sampled during active COVID-19. The sequence links TRBV9 to TRBJ2-1; 9 bases in between match TRBD1. The DNA is as follows: TGTGCCAGCAGTAGAGGACAGGGGAACAATGAGCAGTTCTTC. It is translated as CASSRGQGNNEQFF.